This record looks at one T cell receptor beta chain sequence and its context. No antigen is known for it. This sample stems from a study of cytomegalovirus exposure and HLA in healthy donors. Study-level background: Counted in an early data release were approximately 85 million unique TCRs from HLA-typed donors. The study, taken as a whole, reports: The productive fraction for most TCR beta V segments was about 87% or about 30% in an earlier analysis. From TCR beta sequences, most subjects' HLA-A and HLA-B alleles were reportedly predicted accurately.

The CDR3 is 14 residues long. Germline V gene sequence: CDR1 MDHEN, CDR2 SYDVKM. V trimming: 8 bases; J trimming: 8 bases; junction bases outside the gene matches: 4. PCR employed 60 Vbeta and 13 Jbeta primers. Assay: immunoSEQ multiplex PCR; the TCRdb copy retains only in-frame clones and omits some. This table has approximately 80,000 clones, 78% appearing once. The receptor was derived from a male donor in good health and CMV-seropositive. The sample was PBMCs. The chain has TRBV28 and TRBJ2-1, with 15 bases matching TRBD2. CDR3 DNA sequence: TGTGCCAGCGGACTAGCGGGAGGGCCGTATGAGCAGTTCTTC. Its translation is CASGLAGGPYEQFF.